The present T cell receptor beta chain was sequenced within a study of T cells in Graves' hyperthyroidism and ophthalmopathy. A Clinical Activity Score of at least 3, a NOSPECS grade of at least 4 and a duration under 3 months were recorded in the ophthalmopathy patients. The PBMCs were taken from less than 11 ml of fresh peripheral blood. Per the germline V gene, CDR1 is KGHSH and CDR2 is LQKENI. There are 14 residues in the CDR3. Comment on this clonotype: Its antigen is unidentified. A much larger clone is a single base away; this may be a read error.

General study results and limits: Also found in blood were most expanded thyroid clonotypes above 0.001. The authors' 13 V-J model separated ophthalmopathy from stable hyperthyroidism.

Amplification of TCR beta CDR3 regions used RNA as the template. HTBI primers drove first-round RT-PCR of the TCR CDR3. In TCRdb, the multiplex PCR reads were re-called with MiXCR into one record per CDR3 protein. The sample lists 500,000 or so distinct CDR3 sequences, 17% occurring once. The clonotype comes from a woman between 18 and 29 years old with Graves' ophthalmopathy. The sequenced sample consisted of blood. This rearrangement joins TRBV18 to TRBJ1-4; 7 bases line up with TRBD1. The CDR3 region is CASSQTGTNEELFF. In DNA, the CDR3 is TGTGCCAGCTCACAGACAGGGACTAATGAAGAACTGTTTTTT.